These T cell receptor beta chains were read from a single sample in a study of cytotoxic CD8 clonotypes in ibrutinib-treated CLL. Repertoires were generated with immunoSEQ multiplex PCR, while TCRdb's copy carries only in-frame clones and drops some. The sample holds under 150,000 clones, 75% to 95% seen once. Here the sequenced sample was PBMCs, taken after 12 months of ibrutinib treatment. These receptor sequences come from a human donor with chronic lymphocytic leukemia. The CDR3 runs from the conserved cysteine through the conserved F or W. A D gene is named only where the DNA matches it firmly. Size tells how often a clone was seen (once, few, many) or the class of an expanded clone, and some rows leave it out.

V gene	J gene	D gene	clone size	CDR3 protein	CDR3 DNA
TRBV27	TRBJ1-2	.	.	CASSSLLGGYTF	TGTGCCAGCAGTTCATTACTGGGTGGCTACACCTTC
TRBV4-3	TRBJ1-5	.	.	CASSQDLRGPGPQHF	TGCGCCAGCAGCCAAGATCTAAGGGGCCCGGGGCCCCAGCATTTT
TRBV7-9	TRBJ2-1	.	.	CASSPPSGRTLIGEQFF	TGTGCCAGCAGTCCCCCCTCGGGACGGACGTTGATAGGAGAGCAGTTCTTC
TRBV9	TRBJ1-2	.	.	CASSVAQGEVDGYTF	TGTGCCAGCAGCGTAGCCCAGGGAGAGGTGGATGGCTACACCTTC
TRBV4-3	TRBJ2-1	.	.	CASSQEKVNEQFF	TGCGCCAGCAGCCAAGAAAAGGTAAATGAGCAGTTCTTC
TRBV28	TRBJ2-7	.	.	CASSLGRDNEQYF	TGTGCCAGCAGTTTAGGTAGGGATAACGAGCAGTACTTC
TRBV5-1	TRBJ2-7	TRBD1	.	CASSPGTGVSYEQYF	TGCGCCAGCAGCCCGGGGACAGGCGTCTCCTACGAGCAGTACTTC
TRBV30	TRBJ1-5	TRBD1	.	CAWSALRGDQPQHF	TGTGCCTGGAGTGCTCTCAGGGGGGATCAGCCCCAGCATTTT
TRBV5-1	TRBJ2-7	.	.	CASSLDGTGSTGEQYF	TGCGCCAGCAGCTTGGACGGTACAGGGTCGACTGGTGAGCAGTACTTC
TRBV7-8	TRBJ2-5	TRBD1	.	CASSSAGTDRETQYF	TGTGCCAGCAGCTCAGCCGGGACAGATAGAGAGACCCAGTACTTC
TRBV7-3	TRBJ2-1	TRBD2	.	CASSLAGTSSYNEQFF	TGTGCCAGCAGCTTGGCCGGGACTAGCTCCTACAATGAGCAGTTCTTC
TRBV9	TRBJ2-1	TRBD2	.	CASSETSGSDYNEQFF	TGTGCCAGCAGTGAAACTAGCGGGAGTGACTACAATGAGCAGTTCTTC
TRBV4-1	TRBJ2-1	TRBD2	.	CASSQGVSGSRDEQFF	TGCGCCAGCAGCCAAGGGGTTAGCGGGAGTCGGGATGAGCAGTTCTTC
TRBV27	TRBJ2-1	.	.	CASSLAPNYNEQFF	TGTGCCAGCAGTCTGGCCCCCAACTACAATGAGCAGTTCTTC
TRBV2	TRBJ2-3	.	.	CASSYAGPQQTTQYF	TGTGCCAGCAGTTATGCAGGACCGCAGCAGACGACGCAGTATTTT
TRBV5-4	TRBJ1-1	.	.	CASSPVRMNTEAFF	TGTGCCAGCAGCCCGGTACGGATGAACACTGAAGCTTTCTTT
TRBV5-4	TRBJ2-6	.	once	CASSQGGSGANVLTF	TGTGCCAGCAGCCAAGGGGGCTCTGGGGCCAACGTCCTGACTTTC
TRBV28	TRBJ1-3	.	.	CASSSRGSHSGNTIYF	TGTGCCAGCAGTTCAAGGGGCTCCCACTCTGGAAACACCATATATTTT
TRBV5-4	TRBJ1-4	.	once	CASSFFGGNEKLFF	TGTGCCAGCAGCTTCTTTGGGGGAAATGAAAAACTGTTTTTT
TRBV7-2	TRBJ2-1	TRBD2	.	CASRWLAGAYNEQFF	TGTGCCAGCAGGTGGTTAGCGGGGGCTTACAATGAGCAGTTCTTC
TRBV5-1	TRBJ2-4	TRBD2	.	CASSPGVGLADIKTKNIQYF	TGCGCCAGCAGCCCCGGGGTAGGACTAGCGGACATCAAGACAAAAAACATTCAGTACTTC
TRBV27	TRBJ1-1	.	.	CASSFGIGGLTEAFF	TGTGCCAGCAGTTTTGGGATTGGCGGTTTGACTGAAGCTTTCTTT